This T cell receptor (beta chain) was identified during a study of patients and donors after allogeneic stem cell transplantation. This clonotype was seen a few times. TCRdb passed the RT-PCR reads through MiXCR, listing each CDR3 protein once. There are 200,000 to 250,000 distinct CDR3 sequences in the sample; 35% to 45% occur only once, and 11% lies in the top ten. The CDR3 has 15 amino acids. The junction had 9 bases not matched to a gene; V was cut back by 6 bases and J by 2 bases. This sequence originates from a human donor who was either an allogeneic HSCT recipient or a stem cell or donor lymphocyte infusion donor (not recorded which). It is not recorded whose cells these are; they may come from a transplant donor. Sequencing input: blood, either unsorted or a sorted T cell fraction (not recorded which). The chain employs TRBV12-3 or TRBV12-4 and TRBJ1-2; 7 nucleotides match TRBD1. This chain's CDR3 is CASSWTGPPNYGYTF. The CDR3 region has the DNA TGTGCCAGCAGCTGGACAGGCCCTCCCAACTATGGCTACACCTTC.